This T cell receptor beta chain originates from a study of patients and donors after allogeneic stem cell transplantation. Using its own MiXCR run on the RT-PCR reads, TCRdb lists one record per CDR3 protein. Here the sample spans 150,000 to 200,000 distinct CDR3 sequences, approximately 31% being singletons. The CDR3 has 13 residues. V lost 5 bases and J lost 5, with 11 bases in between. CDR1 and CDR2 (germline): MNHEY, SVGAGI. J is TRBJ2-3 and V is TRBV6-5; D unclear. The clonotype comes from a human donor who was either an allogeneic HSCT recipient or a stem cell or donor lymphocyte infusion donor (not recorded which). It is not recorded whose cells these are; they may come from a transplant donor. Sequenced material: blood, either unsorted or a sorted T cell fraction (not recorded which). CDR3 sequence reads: CASSGVKRDTQYF. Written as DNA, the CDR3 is TGTGCCAGCAGTGGAGTGAAGAGAGATACGCAGTATTTT.